This entry features one T cell receptor (beta chain) sequence. Its cognate antigen is unknown. V gave up 3 bases and J gave up 6 bases; unmatched junction bases: 10. The CDR3 sequence is 15 residues long. The germline V gene encodes CDR1 SQVTM and CDR2 ANQGSEA. The sample originates from a study of CD8+ T cells in alopecia areata. For the study at large: In an open-label trial, patients got 5 to 10 mg tofacitinib twice daily. Scalp area affected, as a percentage, set the severity score of treated patients. Whole-study findings and limits: Scalp clonality decreased significantly with tofacitinib, and so did expanded CD8+ clones among the top 100.

Indicated treatment: oral pan-JAK inhibitor, 5-10 mg twice daily. TCR sequencing used cDNA made by reverse transcription of extracted RNA. Some clones are missing from TCRdb's copy, which holds only in-frame ones; the method was immunoSEQ multiplex PCR. The profile shows more than 85,000 clones, 61% of them singletons. The sequenced sample was CD8+ T cells sorted from blood, obtained at week 4, from a patient treated with tofacitinib. The TCR was taken from a human donor with alopecia areata. This sequence joins TRBV29-1 and TRBJ2-1, with 8 bases aligning to TRBD2. The DNA for the CDR3 is TGCAGCGTTGATCACCCGGGACGGGGGGGCAATGAGCAGTTCTTC. Translating it yields CSVDHPGRGGNEQFF.